The T cell receptor beta chain described here comes from a study of CD8+ T cells in alopecia areata. Germline-derived CDR1 and CDR2 are MGHRA and YSYEKL. V shed 3 bases and J shed 5 bases, with 21 bases lying between them. The CDR3 length is 17 residues. General observations from the study: Clarity of TCR sharing across patients fell short of that in mice, possibly HLA-related.

Lesional scalp punch biopsies and peripheral blood were collected from alopecia areata patients. Reverse transcription of extracted RNA yielded cDNA, which provided the sequencing template. Sequenced by immunoSEQ multiplex PCR; TCRdb stores in-frame clones only, minus some. The sample gives about 12,000 clones, 56% of which show up once; about an eighth is in the top ten. Details on this clone: Its specificity is not known.

The sequence was obtained from a human donor with alopecia areata. The genes are TRBV4-1 and TRBJ2-3; D is possibly TRBD1 (6 bases). Source material: skin. CDR3 nucleotide sequence: TGCGCCAGCAGCCACCCATTACAGGGCGTCTTCGGAGATACGCAGTATTTT. Translation gives CASSHPLQGVFGDTQYF.